This T cell receptor (beta chain) was sequenced during a study of blood T cell repertoires in COVID-19. Measured with immunoSEQ multiplex PCR; TCRdb has only the in-frame clones, and not every one. This table holds about 200,000 clones, about 78% found once. Trimming shortened V by 5 bases and J by 3 bases, and 14 bases separated the two germline ends. The length of the CDR3 is 15 residues. From germline, CDR1 is LNHDA and CDR2 SQIVND (reference sequence). This clone was observed a handful of times. The TCR sequence derives from a woman between 70 and 85 years old with acute or convalescent COVID-19. Source material: peripheral blood. The rearrangement uses TRBV19 and TRBJ1-5; TRBD1 might be the D (6 bases). The CDR3 reads CASSRTDSYNQPQHF. DNA of the CDR3: TGTGCCAGTAGTCGGACAGATTCTTACAATCAGCCCCAGCATTTT.